Described below is a single TCR beta chain sequence and its context. How the authors handled the data: Reference gene primers were amplified, and this amplification served to estimate nucleated cell counts. Clones were sequenced by immunoSEQ multiplex PCR, and TCRdb holds only the in-frame ones, with some missing. V, J and clone size are taken as reported in that table, and D and trimming were inferred from the DNA itself. The sample includes around 180,000 clones, about 85% of them seen just once. This entry is derived from a study of blood T cell repertoires in COVID-19. The germline gives CDR1 KGHSH, CDR2 LQKENI. The V segment lost 3 bases and the J segment 7 bases; nucleotides outside the gene matches: 11. This CDR3 is 15 amino acids long.

This rearrangement joins TRBV18 to TRBJ1-1, with 7 positions matching TRBD1. The clonotype was recovered from a woman of 80 years or more with acute or convalescent COVID-19. Sequencing used peripheral blood. CDR3 loop: CASSPTTGFLREAFF. The CDR3 DNA is TGTGCCAGCTCACCGACGACAGGGTTCTTGCGTGAAGCTTTCTTT.